One and the same sample provided the 27 T cell receptor beta chains below, sequenced in a study of T cells in localized non-small cell lung cancer. The assay was immunoSEQ multiplex PCR, and TCRdb's table has in-frame clones only and misses some. The table lists 50,000 to 55,000 clones, approximately 80% of them singletons. The sequenced sample was peripheral blood mononuclear cells, obtained before any cancer treatment. These receptors all come from a man between 40 and 70 years old with stage III lung adenocarcinoma.

This clone came up a few times. This chain uses TRBV10-3 with TRBJ1-5; no reliable D call. Per the germline V gene, CDR1 is ENHRY and CDR2 is SYGVKD. The CDR3 length is 13 residues. Trimming stripped 4 bases from V and 3 bases from J, with 7 bases between. The CDR3 sequence: CAISVIANQPQHF. The DNA for the CDR3 is TGTGCCATCAGTGTGATAGCCAATCAGCCCCAGCATTTT.

V gene TRBV5-1 combines with J gene TRBJ2-6; possibly TRBD1 for D (5 bases). CDR3 length: 16 residues. Trimming removed 8 bases from V and 1 base from J, with 16 bases in between. CDR1 and CDR2 (germline): SGHRS, YFSETQ. Here the CDR3 reads CASRGFGASGANVLTF. The CDR3 region has the DNA TGCGCCAGTAGGGGCTTTGGAGCTTCTGGGGCCAACGTCCTGACTTTC.

This chain links TRBV30 with TRBJ1-6; tentative D call: TRBD1 (5 bases). V lost 5 bases and J lost 5, with 10 bases in between. Looked up from germline, CDR1 is GTSNPN and CDR2 is SVGIG (reference sequence). The CDR3 sequence is 13 residues long. The CDR3 bases are TGTGCCTGGGGGACTCAGAATAATTCACCCCTCCACTTT. Its translation: CAWGTQNNSPLHF.

The table lists this clone with a few counts. V is TRBV14 and J is TRBJ2-7; no reliable D call. CDR1 SGHDN and CDR2 FVKESK come from the germline V gene. Trimming stripped 0 bases from V and 3 bases from J, with 12 bases between. CDR3 length: 15 residues. The DNA for the CDR3 is TGTGCCAGCAGCCAAGATCTGGACCCGATCTACGAGCAGTACTTC. It codes for CASSQDLDPIYEQYF.

The chain is built from TRBV11-1 and TRBJ2-2; TRBD2 is a possible D gene (5 bases). Germline CDR1 is SGHAT and CDR2 is FQDESV (reference sequence). The CDR3 is made up of 17 amino acids. Trimming removed 1 base from V and 2 bases from J, with 14 bases in between. Here the CDR3 reads CASSLGGKGGNTGELFF. As DNA, the CDR3 is TGTGCCAGCAGCTTAGGGGGAAAAGGAGGAAACACCGGGGAGCTGTTTTTT.

The V gene is TRBV2, the J gene TRBJ1-2, with D possibly matching TRBD1 (6 bases). V dropped 6 bases and J dropped 3 bases, with 17 bases sitting between them. There are 15 residues in the CDR3. Germline values: CDR1 SNHLY, CDR2 FYNNEI. The CDR3 nucleotides read TGTGCCAGCAGGGTGATGGGGGGCCTTGACTATGGCTACACCTTC. Translated, it gives CASRVMGGLDYGYTF.

V is TRBV5-4 and J is TRBJ2-5; TRBD1 aligns across 10 bases. Germline CDR1 reads SGHNT; CDR2 reads YYREEE (reference sequence). This CDR3 comprises 18 residues. V lost 4 bases, J lost 0 bases, and 12 bases stayed unmatched. The DNA of the CDR3 is TGTGCCAGCAGCCGTCCCGGGACAGGGGAGCGGGACCAAGAGACCCAGTACTTC. Its protein is CASSRPGTGERDQETQYF.

The V gene is TRBV28, the J gene TRBJ1-2, with TRBD1 matching 8 bases. The germline CDR1 and CDR2 sequences are MDHEN and SYDVKM. The CDR3 covers 12 residues. J lost 8 bases, V lost 5 bases, and 4 bases had no gene match. The CDR3 DNA follows: TGTGCCAGCAGTACCAGGGGGCAAGGCTACACCTTC. This gives the protein CASSTRGQGYTF.

J is TRBJ2-5 and V is TRBV29-1; TRBD1 might be the D (6 bases). The CDR3 sequence is 12 residues long. Per the germline V gene, CDR1 is SQVTM and CDR2 is ANQGSEA. V lost 2 bases and J 3 bases, leaving 7 bases between the germline ends. In nucleotides, the CDR3 is TGCAGCGTTGAAAGGACAGAAGAGACCCAGTACTTC. Translation: CSVERTEETQYF.

The gene calls are TRBV30 and TRBJ2-3; D uncertain. The CDR3 sequence is 12 residues long. The germline CDR1 and CDR2 sequences are GTSNPN and SVGIG (reference sequence). The V and J ends lost 0 bases and 5 bases respectively, with 6 bases between them. The CDR3 coding sequence is TGTGCCTGGAGTGTAGACGAAGATACGCAGTATTTT. Translation gives CAWSVDEDTQYF.

The chain links TRBV5-6 to TRBJ1-6, with D unclear. The V gene lost 4 bases and the J gene lost 7 bases, with 9 bases spanning the gap. The CDR3 totals 13 residues. Germline V CDR1 and CDR2: SGHDT, YYEEEE. CDR3 protein: CASSRDTNSPLHF. In nucleotides, the CDR3 is TGTGCCAGCAGCCGCGACACAAATTCACCCCTCCACTTT. The full variable domain, its missing parts supplied by reference TRBV5-6 and TRBJ1-6, is DAGVTQSPTHLIKTRGQQVTLRCSPKSGHDTVSWYQQALGQGPQFIFQYYEEEERQRGNFPDRFSGHQFPNYSSELNVNALLLGDSALYLCASSRDTNSPLHFGNGTRLTVT.

The CDR3 DNA sequence: TGTGCCAGCTCGCCTCAAGGGCTAGCGGGAGTGGCGGGGGCCAACGTCCTGACTTTC. Translating it yields CASSPQGLAGVAGANVLTF. The chain links TRBV18 to TRBJ2-6; the match to TRBD2 covers 10 bases. The CDR3 extends over 19 amino acids. The germline V gene has CDR1 KGHSH and CDR2 LQKENI. The J segment lost 4 bases and the V segment lost 6 bases, leaving 15 bases of the junction unmatched.

CDR3: CASREVNSYTGELFF. CDR3 nucleotide sequence: TGCGCCAGCAGAGAGGTAAACAGTTACACCGGGGAGCTGTTTTTT. This sequence joins TRBV5-1 and TRBJ2-2; D is unclear. This CDR3 is 15 amino acids long. Trimming stripped 5 bases from V and 3 bases from J, with 14 bases between. From germline, CDR1 is SGHRS and CDR2 YFSETQ.

This rearrangement joins TRBV10-2 to TRBJ1-2; D uncertain. The germline V gene encodes CDR1 WSHSY and CDR2 SAAADI. The CDR3 runs to 12 residues. With 6 bases removed from V and 8 bases from J, the gap between germline ends came to 13 bases. CDR3 coding DNA: TGCGCCAGCAGACCGACATTGGGGGGCTACACCTTC. It specifies CASRPTLGGYTF.

The table lists this clone with a few counts. The chain links TRBV18 to TRBJ1-2; possibly TRBD1 for D (5 bases). In germline, CDR1 is KGHSH, CDR2 LQKENI. V was pared by 0 bases and J by 10 bases, with 9 bases between. The length of the CDR3 is 12 residues. CDR3 in amino acids: CASSPPARDYTF. As DNA, the CDR3 is TGTGCCAGCTCACCACCTGCCAGGGACTACACCTTC.

This sequence joins TRBV27 and TRBJ1-1; 7 bases match TRBD1. Germline V gene data show CDR1 as MNHEY and CDR2 as SMNVEV (reference sequence). V lost 5 bases and J lost 5; bases outside the gene matches: 14. The CDR3 runs 16 residues. The CDR3, as DNA: TGTGCCAGCAGTCAAGAAATGGACAGGAGGGCGACTGAAGCTTTCTTT. This codes for CASSQEMDRRATEAFF.

The chain is built from TRBV7-8 and TRBJ2-5; 8 bases agree with TRBD1. V trimming: 5 bases; J trimming: 7 bases; junction bases outside the gene matches: 9. This CDR3 has 14 residues. Germline CDR1 and CDR2: SGHVS and FQNEAQ. Here the CDR3 DNA reads TGTGCCAGCAGCCCCGACAGGGGAGCGGGGACCCAGTACTTC. Translating gives CASSPDRGAGTQYF.

This clone is medium-sized (0.01 to 0.1%) in the sample. This chain connects TRBV12-5 to TRBJ1-2; D remains unclear. In germline, CDR1 is LGHNT, CDR2 FRNRAP. V was pared by 4 bases and J by 8 bases, with 11 bases between. The CDR3 extends over 12 amino acids. Here the CDR3 DNA reads TGTGCTAGTGGTTGGGAGGGAACAGGCTACACCTTC. It codes for CASGWEGTGYTF.

The chain is built from TRBV5-1 and TRBJ1-1; no clear D gene. The CDR3 covers 16 residues. V shed 4 bases and J shed 1 base, with 17 bases lying between them. Germline V CDR1 and CDR2: SGHRS, YFSETQ. The CDR3 coding sequence is TGCGCCAGCAGCCCTACAAAGCCTGGAGGGAACACTGAAGCTTTCTTT. Protein: CASSPTKPGGNTEAFF.

The gene calls are TRBV6-5 and TRBJ2-3, with D possibly matching TRBD2 (5 bases). This CDR3 comprises 16 residues. The germline CDR1 and CDR2 sequences are MNHEY and SVGAGI. Trimming cost V 0 bases and J 0 bases, with 10 bases left between them. CDR3 protein: CASSYSGRTSTDTQYF. In DNA form, the CDR3 reads TGTGCCAGCAGTTACTCCGGACGGACTAGCACAGATACGCAGTATTTT.

As for this clone: Distinct nucleotide sequences in the sample also encode this CDR3. The chain carries TRBV7-7 and TRBJ2-7, with 7 bases identical to TRBD1. Germline trimming cut 1 base from V and 2 bases from J; bases unmatched to any gene: 5. CDR1 and CDR2 from the germline V gene are SSHAT and FNYEAQ (reference sequence). The CDR3 covers 15 residues. CDR3 nucleotides: TGTGCCAGCAGCTTAGGACAGGGTCCAACCTACGAGCAGTACTTC. Amino acids: CASSLGQGPTYEQYF.

The rearrangement links TRBV9 to TRBJ1-1; 8 bases agree with TRBD1. V lost 4 bases and J lost 1; bases outside the gene matches: 6. The germline gives CDR1 SGDLS, CDR2 YYNGEE. The CDR3 loop spans 15 amino acids. As DNA, the CDR3 is TGTGCCAGCAGCTCCCGGACAGGGACGAACACTGAAGCTTTCTTT. This gives the protein CASSSRTGTNTEAFF.

The chain carries TRBV25-1 and TRBJ1-3; D is uncertain. Germline V lookup: CDR1 MGHDK, CDR2 SYGVNS. This CDR3 region has 14 residues. V was clipped by 8 bases and J by 4 bases, with 15 bases between them. The CDR3 sequence: CASSTDIGGNTIYF. The DNA of the CDR3 is TGTGCCAGCTCAACTGACATCGGCGGAAACACCATATATTTT. Together with reference TRBV25-1 and TRBJ1-3, the CDR3 gives the full variable domain: EADIYQTPRYLVIGTGKKITLECSQTMGHDKMYWYQQDPGMELHLIHYSYGVNSTEKGDLSSESTVSRIRTEHFPLTLESARPSHTSQYLCASSTDIGGNTIYFGEGSWLTVV.

This chain connects TRBV7-9 to TRBJ2-7; 11 nucleotides align to TRBD1. The CDR3 is 14 residues long. Germline trimming cut 4 bases from V and 7 bases from J; bases unmatched to any gene: 6. Germline lookup yields CDR1 SEHNR and CDR2 FQNEAQ (reference sequence). DNA for the CDR3: TGTGCCAGCAGCTGGGGACAGGGGGAGGGGGAGCAGTACTTC. Translating gives CASSWGQGEGEQYF. Supplemented by reference TRBV7-9 and TRBJ2-7, the full variable domain reads DTGVSQNPRHKITKRGQNVTFRCDPISEHNRLYWYRQTLGQGPEFLTYFQNEAQLEKSRLLSDRFSAERPKGSFSTLEIQRTEQGDSAMYLCASSWGQGEGEQYFGPGTRLTVT.

The chain joins TRBV7-2 to TRBJ2-5; weak D call: TRBD2 (6 bases). V was pared by 2 bases and J by 4 bases, with 17 bases between. This CDR3 has 16 amino acids. Germline values: CDR1 SGHTA, CDR2 FQGNSA. The CDR3 nucleotides read TGTGCCAGCAGCTTATACGGCGCCGGAGGGATAGAGACCCAGTACTTC. This translates into CASSLYGAGGIETQYF.

CDR3 residues: CASARGRQETQYF. The CDR3 DNA sequence: TGTGCCAGCGCCCGGGGAAGGCAAGAGACCCAGTACTTC. This rearrangement joins TRBV6-5 to TRBJ2-5; weak D call: TRBD2 (5 bases). The CDR3 is made up of 13 amino acids. Trimming cost V 8 bases and J 2 bases, with 12 bases left between them. Germline loops: CDR1 MNHEY, CDR2 SVGAGI.

This chain uses TRBV18 with TRBJ2-7, with 8 bases lining up with TRBD1. Germline V gene lookup returns CDR1 KGHSH and CDR2 LQKENI. This CDR3 comprises 13 residues. V shed 5 bases, J shed 5 bases, and the junction held 5 bases outside the gene matches. CDR3 sequence: CASSGQGADEQYF. The CDR3 DNA is TGTGCCAGCTCAGGGCAGGGGGCGGACGAGCAGTACTTC.